Below are 32 T cell receptor beta chains sequenced from a single sample in a study of T cell clonality in common variable immunodeficiency. Clones were sequenced by immunoSEQ multiplex PCR, and TCRdb holds only the in-frame ones, with some missing. In total the sample includes under 35,000 clones, none of them seen once. Sequenced: peripheral blood mononuclear cells. Receptors originate from a person aged 18-69 years in good health.

This clone was picked up many times. The read ends 3 residues early relative to the CDR3; the germline J gene fills the gap. V usage is TRBV6-2 or TRBV6-3 and J usage is TRBJ2-1, with 7 bases fitting TRBD2. Germline V gene data show CDR1 as MNHEY and CDR2 as SVGEGT. Germline trimming cut 7 bases from V and 1 base from J; bases unmatched to any gene: 10. This CDR3 comprises 16 residues. Here the CDR3 reads CASTPFVSGSYNEQFF. CDR3 DNA (partial): TGTGCCAGCACCCCGTTTGTTAGCGGGTCCTACAATGAG.

This clone was seen many times. The read stops 3 residues short of the end of the CDR3; the missing end is completed from the germline J gene. The V gene is TRBV20-1, the J gene TRBJ1-6, with D unresolved. CDR3 length: 19 amino acids. V was clipped by 0 bases and J by 0 bases, with 18 bases between them. The germline gives CDR1 DFQATT, CDR2 SNEGSKA (reference sequence). The sequenced part of the CDR3 DNA is TGCAGTGCTAGAGATGGTGGCAGGCCTACAAGCTCCTATAATTCACCC. The encoded protein is CSARDGGRPTSSYNSP. Given in full, the CDR3 is CSARDGGRPTSSYNSPLHF.

In this sample, this clone turned up many times. The identical CDR3 is also encoded by other nucleotide sequences in the sample. Incomplete CDR3 DNA: TGTGCCAGCTCCCCCCAGGGTAACACTGAA. This sequence encodes CASSPQGNTE. The whole CDR3 sequence is CASSPQGNTEAFF. V usage is TRBV18 and J usage is TRBJ1-1, with a weak D call TRBD1 (5 bases). The read ends 3 residues before the CDR3 terminus; that terminus is restored from the germline J gene. In germline, CDR1 is KGHSH, CDR2 LQKENI. Deletions cut 6 bases from V and 2 bases from J, with 10 bases between. The CDR3 length is 13 residues.

This clone was counted many times. The sequenced fragment ends 3 residues before the CDR3 boundary, so the rest is inferred from the germline J gene. The chain employs TRBV20-1 and TRBJ2-3, with D tentatively TRBD1 (5 bases). The CDR3 runs 14 residues. Germline loops: CDR1 DFQATT, CDR2 SNEGSKA (reference sequence). The part of the CDR3 DNA that was read is TGCAGTGCTAGAGGGGGCCGCCTCCAAGAGACG. Translation gives CSARGGRLQET. The entire CDR3 protein is CSARGGRLQETQYF.

Details on this clone: The observed sequence ends 3 residues before the CDR3 terminus, with the missing tail filled in from the germline J gene. The chain links TRBV7-6 to TRBJ1-2; unclear D gene. The CDR3 is 14 amino acids. Germline V gene sequence: CDR1 SGHVS, CDR2 FNYEAQ. The CDR3 is CASSPDPIANTYTF. The covered CDR3 bases are TGTGCCAGCAGTCCGGACCCGATAGCGAATACC.

This clone was seen at least ten times. The read stops 3 residues short of the end of the CDR3; the missing end is completed from the germline J gene. The V call is TRBV20-1, the J call TRBJ2-7; no clear D gene. The CDR3 covers 14 residues. V lost 0 bases and J lost 3, with 12 bases in between. Germline-derived CDR1 and CDR2 are DFQATT and SNEGSKA (reference sequence). The covered CDR3 bases are TGCAGTGCTAGAGATTTGGCCCACGACTACGAG. It codes for CSARDLAHDYE. The full CDR3 sequence reads CSARDLAHDYEQYF.

At least ten counts were recorded for this clone. The read stops 3 residues short of the end of the CDR3; the missing end is completed from the germline J gene. The chain combines TRBV5-6 with TRBJ2-2; tentatively, D is TRBD1 (5 bases). The CDR3 sequence is 11 residues long. V was shortened by 6 bases and J by 10 bases, with 10 bases between the two germline ends. Germline CDR1 and CDR2: SGHDT and YYEEEE. Partial CDR3 DNA: TGTGCCAGCACCCTGGGGCAGGAG. Its protein product is CASTLGQE. Given in full, the CDR3 is CASTLGQELFF.

This clone has at least ten counts. Incomplete CDR3 DNA: TGTGCCAGCAGCTTGTGGGGGGGAGGTGGCACAGATACG. Translated, it gives CASSLWGGGGTDT. In full, the CDR3 is CASSLWGGGGTDTQYF. The genes are TRBV5-4 and TRBJ2-3; 7 nucleotides line up with TRBD2. Coverage ceases 3 residues before the CDR3 finishes, and the germline J gene fills in the end. The V segment lost 1 base and the J segment 1 base; nucleotides outside the gene matches: 6. This CDR3 contains 16 residues. The V gene's germline CDR1 is SGHNT and CDR2 YYREEE (reference sequence).

There are many counts of this clone. With the read ending 3 residues before the CDR3 end, the germline J gene is used to fill in that end. V and J are TRBV6-1 and TRBJ1-5; weak D call: TRBD1 (5 bases). Trimming left V 1 base short and J 7 bases short, with 14 bases between. In germline, CDR1 is MNHNS, CDR2 SASEGT. This CDR3 contains 15 residues. CDR3 sequence reads: CASSEVGGGGQPQHF. Partial CDR3 DNA: TGTGCCAGCAGTGAAGTTGGGGGGGGAGGACAGCCC.

This clone was detected many times. The read comes to an end 3 residues before the CDR3 does, leaving the germline J gene to fill in the end. The chain links TRBV5-4 to TRBJ2-7; D perhaps matches TRBD2 (6 bases). CDR3 size: 14 residues. The germline V gene has CDR1 SGHNT and CDR2 YYREEE (reference sequence). The V and J ends lost 0 bases and 3 bases respectively, with 10 bases between them. Incomplete CDR3 DNA: TGTGCCAGCAGCTTGGTAGCCGGGGGCTACGAG. Translation gives CASSLVAGGYE. The entire CDR3 reads CASSLVAGGYEQYF.

Points on this clone: A much larger clone differs from this one at a single base, so this may be a read error. The observed sequence ends 3 residues before the CDR3 terminus, with the missing tail filled in from the germline J gene. The V gene is TRBV7-9, the J gene TRBJ1-4; D may be TRBD1 (5 bases). Germline CDR1 reads SEHNR; CDR2 reads FQNEAQ (reference sequence). The CDR3 contains 13 residues. CDR3: CASTRGENSPLFF. The DNA read from the CDR3 is TGTGCCAGCACCCGGGGGGAAAATTCACCA. The full variable domain, completed using reference TRBV7-9 and TRBJ1-4, is DTGVSQNPRHKITKRGQNVTFRCDPISEHNRLYWYRQTLGQGPEFLTYFQNEAQLEKSRLLSDRFSAERPKGSFSTLEIQRTEQGDSAMYLCASTRGENSPLFFGSGTQLSVL.

At least ten counts were recorded for this clone. From the germline J gene comes the end of the CDR3, since the read stops 3 residues before it. The chain joins TRBV12-3 or TRBV12-4 to TRBJ2-7; 9 bases are a match to TRBD2. V was clipped by 6 bases and J by 4 bases; unmatched bases: 7. The CDR3 has 14 residues. Incomplete CDR3 DNA: TGTGCCAGCAGACCGGGACTAGCTGCGTACGAG. Translating it yields CASRPGLAAYE. The whole CDR3 sequence reads CASRPGLAAYEQYF.

This clone was observed many times. Partial CDR3 DNA: TGTGCCCGGGTACTAGCCGGTGGTGACAATGAG. It yields the protein CARVLAGGDNE. The entire CDR3 is CARVLAGGDNEQFF. The chain employs TRBV30 and TRBJ2-1; D is possibly TRBD2 (6 bases). The read ends 3 residues early relative to the CDR3; the germline J gene fills the gap. The CDR3 length is 14 residues. Trimming took 8 bases from V and 5 from J, leaving 19 bases between them. CDR1 GTSNPN and CDR2 SVGIG come from the germline V gene (reference sequence).

This clone has a count of ten or more. The observed sequence ends 3 residues before the CDR3 terminus, with the missing tail filled in from the germline J gene. The chain carries TRBV9 and TRBJ2-7; 7 bases are shared with TRBD1. The V and J ends lost 3 bases and 0 bases, in that order; junction bases with no gene match: 6. In germline, CDR1 is SGDLS, CDR2 YYNGEE. This CDR3 region has 15 residues. CDR3 DNA (partial): TGTGCCAGCAGCGCTGGACAGGAGAGCTCCTACGAG. Its protein is CASSAGQESSYE. The whole CDR3 region reads CASSAGQESSYEQYF.

This clone showed up many times. Relative to the germline gene, one junction end is altered; a read error may explain this. The read halts 3 residues ahead of the CDR3 end, with the missing end drawn from the germline J gene. The chain combines TRBV4-2 with TRBJ2-3; D ambiguous. CDR3 size: 16 residues. Germline V gives CDR1 LGHNA, CDR2 YNFKEQ. CDR3 DNA (partial): TGCGCCAGCAGCCAATCCGTAGTTGTCCGCACAGATACG. Translation: CASSQSVVVRTDT. The complete CDR3 protein is CASSQSVVVRTDTQYF.

This clone was found many times. The read gets to within 3 residues of the CDR3 end, and the germline J gene fills in the rest. The V and J genes are TRBV19 and TRBJ2-1; 15 bases align to TRBD2. Trimming removed 5 bases from V and 9 bases from J; junction bases left unmatched: 5. The CDR3 extends over 15 amino acids. Germline CDR1 is LNHDA and CDR2 is SQIVND (reference sequence). CDR3 amino acids: CASSPSGLAGGEQFF. Partial CDR3 DNA: TGTGCCAGTAGTCCCTCGGGACTAGCGGGAGGTGAG.

Ten or more counts support this clone. With the read ending 3 residues before the CDR3 end, the germline J gene is used to fill in that end. The V and J genes are TRBV11-2 and TRBJ1-1, with D possibly TRBD1 on 5 matching bases. The CDR3 has 14 residues. V lost 5 bases and J lost 4, with 14 bases in between. Germline V gives CDR1 SGHAT, CDR2 FQNNGV. The part of the CDR3 DNA that was read is TGTGCCAGCAGCCCGAGCCAAGGGGCCACTGAA. Residues: CASSPSQGATE. The full CDR3 protein is CASSPSQGATEAFF.

This clone was seen ten or more times. From the germline J gene comes the end of the CDR3, since the read stops 3 residues before it. This sequence joins TRBV20-1 and TRBJ2-3; 10 bases align to TRBD2. The CDR3 has 17 residues. V dropped 7 bases and J dropped 4; count of bases not matched to a gene: 17. Germline V gene data show CDR1 as DFQATT and CDR2 as SNEGSKA (reference sequence). The CDR3 protein is CSVRGSSGGAFPDTQYF. CDR3 DNA, as far as it was read: TGCAGTGTTAGGGGGTCGAGCGGGGGGGCATTCCCAGATACG.

The CDR3 region is CASSLAGLAGFQETQYF. Partial CDR3 DNA: TGCGCCAGCAGCTTGGCCGGGCTAGCGGGGTTCCAAGAGACG. This sequence joins TRBV5-1 and TRBJ2-3; the match to TRBD2 covers 9 bases. The CDR3 extends 3 residues past the end of the read, so its final part is completed from the germline J gene. This CDR3 has 17 amino acids. Per the germline V gene, CDR1 is SGHRS and CDR2 is YFSETQ.

This clone was counted at least ten times. Incomplete CDR3 DNA: TGCGCCAGCACCGGGGAAACTGAA. Translation gives CASTGETE. The entire CDR3 is CASTGETEAFF. The rearrangement links TRBV5-1 to TRBJ1-1; D is undetermined. With the read ending 3 residues before the CDR3 end, the germline J gene is used to fill in that end. Trimming pared 6 bases from V and 5 bases from J, leaving 8 bases between. The CDR3 is 11 amino acids. Germline V gene lookup returns CDR1 SGHRS and CDR2 YFSETQ.

This clone came up many times. The read is 3 residues too short to cover the CDR3 end, so that end is filled in from the germline J gene. V is TRBV5-1 and J is TRBJ1-4; 7 nucleotides match TRBD1. Losses at the gene ends were 3 bases for V and 3 bases for J; bases not matched to a gene: 5. The CDR3 runs to 15 residues. CDR1 and CDR2 (germline): SGHRS, YFSETQ. Here the CDR3 reads CASSSTGTANEKLFF. The covered CDR3 bases are TGCGCCAGCAGCTCAACCGGGACAGCTAATGAAAAA.

This clone was picked up many times. The read is 3 residues too short to cover the CDR3 end, so that end is filled in from the germline J gene. The chain is built from TRBV7-2 and TRBJ1-3; D may be TRBD1 (6 bases). There are 13 residues in the CDR3. Germline CDR1 reads SGHTA; CDR2 reads FQGNSA. Trimming pared 6 bases from V and 2 bases from J, leaving 8 bases between. The part of the CDR3 DNA that was read is TGTGCCAGCAGTTCAGGGGCTGGAAACACC. Protein product: CASSSGAGNT. The CDR3 in its entirety is CASSSGAGNTIYF.

This clone has at least ten counts. The CDR3 is cut off 3 residues early in the read; its end comes from the germline J gene. The chain has TRBV2 and TRBJ2-3, with 8 nucleotides matching TRBD1. This CDR3 region has 15 residues. V lost 6 bases to trimming and J lost 4 bases; unmatched junction nucleotides: 9. Germline V lookup: CDR1 SNHLY, CDR2 FYNNEI. Partial CDR3 DNA: TGTGCCAGCAGAGGGCAGGGGGCCCCCCCAGATACG. As protein: CASRGQGAPPDT. The entire CDR3 protein reads CASRGQGAPPDTQYF.

This clone was observed many times. The CDR3 extends 3 residues past the end of the read, so its final part is completed from the germline J gene. The chain joins TRBV18 to TRBJ2-3, with 12 nucleotides matching TRBD2. The CDR3 consists of 18 residues. Trimming at V came to 6 bases and at J to 2 bases, leaving 12 bases not matched to a gene. CDR1 and CDR2 (germline): KGHSH, LQKENI. This chain's CDR3 is CASSLTSGGPTPTDTQYF. The part of the CDR3 DNA that was read is TGTGCCAGCTCGCTGACTAGCGGGGGCCCTACTCCCACAGATACG. The full variable domain, rest sourced from reference TRBV18 and TRBJ2-3, is NAGVMQNPRHLVRRRGQEARLRCSPMKGHSHVYWYRQLPEEGLKFMVYLQKENIIDESGMPKERFSAEFPKEGPSILRIQQVVRGDSAAYFCASSLTSGGPTPTDTQYFGPGTRLTVL.

The sample holds many counts of this clone. The CDR3 is cut off 3 residues early in the read; its end comes from the germline J gene. The chain recombines TRBV5-5 with TRBJ2-3, with D maybe TRBD1 (7 bases). CDR3 size: 15 residues. Germline CDR1 is SGHKS and CDR2 is YYEKEE (reference sequence). The CDR3 is CASSLEVRGDQPQYF. Partial CDR3 DNA: TGTGCCAGCAGCTTGGAGGTCAGGGGGGATCAGCCG.

The table lists this clone with many counts. From the germline J gene comes the end of the CDR3, since the read stops 3 residues before it. V gene TRBV30 combines with J gene TRBJ1-5; D is possibly TRBD1 (5 bases). The CDR3 extends over 14 amino acids. The germline V gene has CDR1 GTSNPN and CDR2 SVGIG (reference sequence). V lost 0 bases to trimming and J lost 4 bases, with 10 bases between them. Partial CDR3 DNA: TGTGCCTGGAGTGTACTTGGGGCAAATCAGCCC. Protein: CAWSVLGANQP. The full CDR3 protein reads CAWSVLGANQPQHF.

This clone was recorded many times. The read is 3 residues too short to cover the CDR3 end, so that end is filled in from the germline J gene. The chain joins TRBV19 to TRBJ1-5; D unresolved. Trimming shortened V by 3 bases and J by 6 bases, and 12 bases separated the two germline ends. CDR3 length: 14 residues. Germline V gene sequence: CDR1 LNHDA, CDR2 SQIVND (reference sequence). The CDR3 bases that were read are TGTGCCAGTAGTATTACAACAATGAGTCAGCCC. Residues: CASSITTMSQP. The whole CDR3 sequence reads CASSITTMSQPQHF.

This clone showed up many times. The CDR3 bases that were read are TGTGCCAGCAGCTCCGGGTGGGGCAGGAACGAG. The encoded protein is CASSSGWGRNE. The entire CDR3 reads CASSSGWGRNEQYF. The genes are TRBV13 and TRBJ2-7; TRBD1 is a possible D gene (5 bases). The CDR3 goes on 3 residues after the read ends, and that part is filled in from the germline J gene. CDR3 length: 14 residues. V was cut by 4 bases and J by 5 bases, with 15 bases left in between. Germline CDR1 PRHDT, CDR2 FYEKMQ (reference sequence).

This clone was detected ten times or more. The observed sequence ends 3 residues before the CDR3 terminus, with the missing tail filled in from the germline J gene. The same CDR3 can be traced to other DNA sequences in this sample. This chain connects TRBV7-9 to TRBJ2-5; possible D gene TRBD1, 6 bases. Germline V lookup: CDR1 SEHNR, CDR2 FQNEAQ (reference sequence). V was clipped by 5 bases and J by 4 bases, with 14 bases between them. The CDR3 totals 14 residues. The CDR3 bases that were read are TGTGCCAGCAGCAAGTCTGGGGGCGGAGAGACC. Protein sequence: CASSKSGGGET. The entire CDR3 protein is CASSKSGGGETQYF.

The sample holds many counts of this clone. CDR3 in amino acids: CASSLGGSREAFF. The covered CDR3 bases are TGTGCCAGCAGTTTAGGAGGGTCTCGTGAA. The genes are TRBV12-3 or TRBV12-4 and TRBJ1-1; D gene uncertain. The CDR3 goes on 3 residues after the read ends, and that part is filled in from the germline J gene. Trimming removed 1 base from V and 7 bases from J, with 10 bases in between. The CDR3 consists of 13 residues.

This clone was recorded a few times. The read terminates 3 residues before the CDR3 end, so the remaining end is supplied by the germline J gene. The chain joins TRBV7-2 to TRBJ1-2; D gene unclear. The CDR3 sequence is 11 residues long. Germline V gives CDR1 SGHTA, CDR2 FQGNSA. The CDR3 DNA, read in part, is TGTGCCAGCAGCTTAAGGTACGAC. Amino acid sequence: CASSLRYD. The whole CDR3 is CASSLRYDYTF. Full variable domain (remainder filled in from reference TRBV7-2 and TRBJ1-2): GAGVSQSPSNKVTEKGKDVELRCDPISGHTALYWYRQSLGQGLEFLIYFQGNSAPDKSGLPSDRFSAERTGGSVSTLTIQRTQQEDSAVYLCASSLRYDYTFGSGTRLTVV.

As regards this clone: With the read ending 3 residues before the CDR3 end, the germline J gene is used to fill in that end. The chain employs TRBV7-9 and TRBJ2-5; tentative D call: TRBD1 (6 bases). The CDR3 is 15 amino acids. Germline CDR1 is SEHNR and CDR2 is FQNEAQ (reference sequence). Trimming pared 5 bases from V and 3 bases from J, leaving 16 bases between. The part of the CDR3 DNA that was read is TGTGCCAGCAGCCCGATAACAGGGCACGAAGAGACC. Translation: CASSPITGHEET. The whole CDR3 protein is CASSPITGHEETQYF.